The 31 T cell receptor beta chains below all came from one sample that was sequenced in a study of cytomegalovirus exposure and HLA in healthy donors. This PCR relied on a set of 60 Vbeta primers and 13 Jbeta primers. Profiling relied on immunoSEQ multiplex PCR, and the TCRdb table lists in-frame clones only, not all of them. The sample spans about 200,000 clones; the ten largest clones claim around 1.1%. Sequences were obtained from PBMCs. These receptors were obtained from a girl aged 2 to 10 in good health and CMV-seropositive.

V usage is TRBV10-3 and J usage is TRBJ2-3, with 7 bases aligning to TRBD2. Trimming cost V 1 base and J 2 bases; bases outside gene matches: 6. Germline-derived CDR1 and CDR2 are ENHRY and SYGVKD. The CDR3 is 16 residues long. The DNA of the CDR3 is TGTGCCATCAGTGAGTGGGGAGGGGAGATCACAGATACGCAGTATTTT. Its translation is CAISEWGGEITDTQYF.

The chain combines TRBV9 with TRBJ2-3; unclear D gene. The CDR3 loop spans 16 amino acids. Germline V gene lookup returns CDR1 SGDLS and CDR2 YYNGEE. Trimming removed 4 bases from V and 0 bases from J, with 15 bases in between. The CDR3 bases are TGTGCCAGCAGCCCAACCCCCCGGAGTAGCACAGATACGCAGTATTTT. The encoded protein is CASSPTPRSSTDTQYF.

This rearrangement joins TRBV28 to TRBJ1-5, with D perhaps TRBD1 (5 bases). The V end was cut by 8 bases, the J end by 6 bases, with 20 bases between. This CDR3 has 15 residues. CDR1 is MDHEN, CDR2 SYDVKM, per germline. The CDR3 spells CASDPLGGEGQPQHF. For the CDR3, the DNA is TGTGCCAGCGATCCCCTCGGGGGTGAGGGTCAGCCCCAGCATTTT.

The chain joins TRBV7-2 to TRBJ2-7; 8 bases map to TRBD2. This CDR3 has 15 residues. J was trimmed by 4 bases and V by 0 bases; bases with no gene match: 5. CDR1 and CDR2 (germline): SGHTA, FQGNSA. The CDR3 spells CASSLALAENYEQYF. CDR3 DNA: TGTGCCAGCAGCTTAGCACTAGCGGAGAATTACGAGCAGTACTTC. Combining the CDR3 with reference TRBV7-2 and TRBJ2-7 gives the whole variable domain GAGVSQSPSNKVTEKGKDVELRCDPISGHTALYWYRQSLGQGLEFLIYFQGNSAPDKSGLPSDRFSAERTGGSVSTLTIQRTQQEDSAVYLCASSLALAENYEQYFGPGTRLTVT.

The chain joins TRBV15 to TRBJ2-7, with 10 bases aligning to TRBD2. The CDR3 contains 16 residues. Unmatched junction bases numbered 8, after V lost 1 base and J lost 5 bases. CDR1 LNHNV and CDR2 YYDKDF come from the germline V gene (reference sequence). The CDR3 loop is CATSRGSSGSSDEQYF. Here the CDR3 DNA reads TGTGCCACCAGCAGAGGGTCTAGCGGGAGTTCCGACGAGCAGTACTTC.

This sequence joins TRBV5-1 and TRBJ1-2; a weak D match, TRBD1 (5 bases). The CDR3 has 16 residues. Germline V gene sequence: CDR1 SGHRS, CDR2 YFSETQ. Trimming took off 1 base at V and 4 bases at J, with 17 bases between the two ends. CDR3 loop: CASSLWMTDSSYGYTF. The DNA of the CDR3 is TGCGCCAGCAGCTTGTGGATGACAGATTCATCCTATGGCTACACCTTC.

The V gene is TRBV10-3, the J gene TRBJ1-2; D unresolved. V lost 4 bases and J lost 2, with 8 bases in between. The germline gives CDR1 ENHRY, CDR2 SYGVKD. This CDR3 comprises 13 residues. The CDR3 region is CAISGGENYGYTF. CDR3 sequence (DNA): TGTGCCATCAGTGGGGGAGAGAACTATGGCTACACCTTC.

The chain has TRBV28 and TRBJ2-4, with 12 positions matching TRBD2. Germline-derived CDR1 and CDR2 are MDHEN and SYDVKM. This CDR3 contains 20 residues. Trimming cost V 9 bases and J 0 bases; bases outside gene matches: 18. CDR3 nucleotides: TGTGCCAGTAGACCTGAGGGGCTAGCGGGAGGGCCTGTAGCCAAAAACATTCAGTACTTC. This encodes CASRPEGLAGGPVAKNIQYF.

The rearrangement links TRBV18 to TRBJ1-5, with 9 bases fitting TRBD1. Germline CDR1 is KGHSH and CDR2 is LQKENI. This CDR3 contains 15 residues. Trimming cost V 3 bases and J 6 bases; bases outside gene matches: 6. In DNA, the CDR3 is TGTGCCAGCTCACCCCTACAGGGGGCTCGTCAGCCCCAGCATTTT. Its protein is CASSPLQGARQPQHF.

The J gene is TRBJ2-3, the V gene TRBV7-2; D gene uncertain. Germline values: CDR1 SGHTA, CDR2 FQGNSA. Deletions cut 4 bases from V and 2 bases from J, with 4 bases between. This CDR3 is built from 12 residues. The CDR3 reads CASSYFTDTQYF. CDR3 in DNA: TGTGCCAGCAGCTACTTCACAGATACGCAGTATTTT.

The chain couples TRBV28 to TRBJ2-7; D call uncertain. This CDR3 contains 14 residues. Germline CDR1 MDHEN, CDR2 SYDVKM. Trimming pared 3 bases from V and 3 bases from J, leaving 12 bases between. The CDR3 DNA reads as TGTGCCAGCAGTTTGGCAGGCCCTAACTACGAGCAGTACTTC. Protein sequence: CASSLAGPNYEQYF. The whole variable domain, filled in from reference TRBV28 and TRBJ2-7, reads DVKVTQSSRYLVKRTGEKVFLECVQDMDHENMFWYRQDPGLGLRLIYFSYDVKMKEKGDIPEGYSVSREKKERFSLILESASTNQTSMYLCASSLAGPNYEQYFGPGTRLTVT.

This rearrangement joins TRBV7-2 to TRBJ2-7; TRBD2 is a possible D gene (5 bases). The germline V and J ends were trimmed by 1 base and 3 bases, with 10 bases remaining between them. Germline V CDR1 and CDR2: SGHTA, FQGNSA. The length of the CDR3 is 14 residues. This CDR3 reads CASSLGEIGYEQYF. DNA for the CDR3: TGTGCCAGCAGCTTAGGGGAGATCGGCTACGAGCAGTACTTC.

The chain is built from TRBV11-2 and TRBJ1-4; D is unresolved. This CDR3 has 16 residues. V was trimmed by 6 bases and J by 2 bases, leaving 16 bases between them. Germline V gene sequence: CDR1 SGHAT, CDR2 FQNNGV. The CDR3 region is CASSREPGSTNEKLFF. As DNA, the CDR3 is TGTGCCAGCAGTCGCGAGCCGGGGTCCACTAATGAAAAACTGTTTTTT.

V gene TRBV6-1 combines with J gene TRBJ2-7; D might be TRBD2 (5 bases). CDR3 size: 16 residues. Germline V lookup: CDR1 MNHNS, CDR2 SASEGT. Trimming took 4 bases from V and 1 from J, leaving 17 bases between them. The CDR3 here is CASSVRSRTPSYEQYF. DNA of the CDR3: TGTGCCAGCAGTGTCCGTTCCCGGACTCCGTCCTACGAGCAGTACTTC.

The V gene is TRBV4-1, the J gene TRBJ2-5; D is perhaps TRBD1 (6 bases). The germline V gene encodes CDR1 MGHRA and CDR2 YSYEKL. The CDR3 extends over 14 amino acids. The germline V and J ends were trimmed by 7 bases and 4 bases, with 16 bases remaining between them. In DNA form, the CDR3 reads TGCGCCAGCAAATATACAGGGTATTCAGAGACCCAGTACTTC. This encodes CASKYTGYSETQYF.

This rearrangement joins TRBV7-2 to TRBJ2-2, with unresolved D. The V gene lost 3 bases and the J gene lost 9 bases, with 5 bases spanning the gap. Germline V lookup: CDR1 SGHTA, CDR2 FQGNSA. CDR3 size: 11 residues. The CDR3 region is CASSLERELFF. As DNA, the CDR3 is TGTGCCAGCAGCTTGGAGAGGGAGCTGTTTTTT.

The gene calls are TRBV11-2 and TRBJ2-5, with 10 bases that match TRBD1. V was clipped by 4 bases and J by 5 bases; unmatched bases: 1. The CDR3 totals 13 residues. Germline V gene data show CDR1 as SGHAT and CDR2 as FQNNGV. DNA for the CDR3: TGTGCCAGCAGCTGGGACAGGGGTGAGACCCAGTACTTC. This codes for CASSWDRGETQYF.

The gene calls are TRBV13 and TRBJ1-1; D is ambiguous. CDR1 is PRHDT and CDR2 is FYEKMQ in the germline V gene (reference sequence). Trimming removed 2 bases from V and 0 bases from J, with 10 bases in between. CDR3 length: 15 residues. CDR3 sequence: CASSLSSTLNTEAFF. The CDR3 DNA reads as TGTGCCAGCAGCTTATCGAGCACCCTGAACACTGAAGCTTTCTTT.

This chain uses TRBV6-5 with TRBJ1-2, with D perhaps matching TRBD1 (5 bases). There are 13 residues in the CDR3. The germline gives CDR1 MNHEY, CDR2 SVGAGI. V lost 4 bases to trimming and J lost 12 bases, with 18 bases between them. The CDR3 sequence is CASSSTRGNSNTF. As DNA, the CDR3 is TGTGCCAGCAGTTCAACCCGGGGGAACTCAAACACCTTC.

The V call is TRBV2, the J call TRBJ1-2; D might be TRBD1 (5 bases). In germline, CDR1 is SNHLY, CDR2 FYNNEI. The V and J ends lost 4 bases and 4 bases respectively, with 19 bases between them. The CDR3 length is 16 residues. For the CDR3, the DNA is TGTGCCAGCAGTGTCCTGCCCGGTACAGGCCCCTATGGCTACACCTTC. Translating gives CASSVLPGTGPYGYTF.

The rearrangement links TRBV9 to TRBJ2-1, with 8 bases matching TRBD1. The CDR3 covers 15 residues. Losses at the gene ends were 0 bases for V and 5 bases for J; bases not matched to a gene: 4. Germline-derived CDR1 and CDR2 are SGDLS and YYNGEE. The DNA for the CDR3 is TGTGCCAGCAGCGTAGGTTCACAGGGGGACAATGAGCAGTTCTTC. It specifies CASSVGSQGDNEQFF.

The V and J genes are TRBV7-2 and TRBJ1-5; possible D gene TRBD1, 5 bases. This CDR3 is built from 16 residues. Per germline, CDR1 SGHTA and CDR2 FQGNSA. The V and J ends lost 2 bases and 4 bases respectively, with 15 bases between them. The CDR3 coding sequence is TGTGCCAGCAGCTTATCTGGGCAGGGCTGGAATCAGCCCCAGCATTTT. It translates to CASSLSGQGWNQPQHF.

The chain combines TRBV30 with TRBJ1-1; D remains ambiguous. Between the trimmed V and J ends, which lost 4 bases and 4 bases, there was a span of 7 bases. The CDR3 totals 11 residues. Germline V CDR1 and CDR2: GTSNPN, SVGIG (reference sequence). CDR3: CAWIRGTEAFF. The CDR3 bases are TGTGCCTGGATTCGGGGCACTGAAGCTTTCTTT.

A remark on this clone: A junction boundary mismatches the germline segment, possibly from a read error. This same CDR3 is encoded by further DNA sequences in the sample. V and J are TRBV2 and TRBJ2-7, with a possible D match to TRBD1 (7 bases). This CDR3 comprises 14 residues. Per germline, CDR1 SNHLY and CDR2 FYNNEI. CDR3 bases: TGTGCCAGCAGTGGGAGGGGGCGGCCCTATGAGCAATACTTC. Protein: CASSGRGRPYEQYF.

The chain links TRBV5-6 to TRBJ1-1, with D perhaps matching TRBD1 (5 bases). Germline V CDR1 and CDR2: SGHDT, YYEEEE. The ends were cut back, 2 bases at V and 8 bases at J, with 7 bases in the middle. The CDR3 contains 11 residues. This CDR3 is CASSFGGEAFF. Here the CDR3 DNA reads TGTGCCAGCAGCTTCGGGGGGGAAGCTTTCTTT.

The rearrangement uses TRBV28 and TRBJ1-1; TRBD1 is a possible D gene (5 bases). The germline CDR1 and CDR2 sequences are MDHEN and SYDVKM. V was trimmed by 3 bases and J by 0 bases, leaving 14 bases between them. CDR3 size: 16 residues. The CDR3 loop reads CASSLGGRALNTEAFF. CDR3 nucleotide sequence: TGTGCCAGCAGTTTGGGGGGGAGGGCTTTGAACACTGAAGCTTTCTTT. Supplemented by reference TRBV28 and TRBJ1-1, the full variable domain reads DVKVTQSSRYLVKRTGEKVFLECVQDMDHENMFWYRQDPGLGLRLIYFSYDVKMKEKGDIPEGYSVSREKKERFSLILESASTNQTSMYLCASSLGGRALNTEAFFGQGTRLTVV.

In DNA, the CDR3 is TGTGCCAGCAGCTTAAGGCAGGACAATGAGCAGTTCTTC. It specifies CASSLRQDNEQFF. The V and J genes are TRBV7-3 and TRBJ2-1; D uncertain. The germline V gene has CDR1 SGHTA and CDR2 FQGTGA. The CDR3 has 13 residues. Between the trimmed V and J ends, which lost 1 base and 5 bases, there was a span of 6 bases.

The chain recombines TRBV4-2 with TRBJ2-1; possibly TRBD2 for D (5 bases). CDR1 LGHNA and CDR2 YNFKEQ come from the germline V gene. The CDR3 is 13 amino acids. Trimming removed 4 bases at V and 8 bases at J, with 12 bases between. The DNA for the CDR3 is TGTGCCAGCAGCCTCGTCGGGATTCATGAGCAGTTCTTC. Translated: CASSLVGIHEQFF.

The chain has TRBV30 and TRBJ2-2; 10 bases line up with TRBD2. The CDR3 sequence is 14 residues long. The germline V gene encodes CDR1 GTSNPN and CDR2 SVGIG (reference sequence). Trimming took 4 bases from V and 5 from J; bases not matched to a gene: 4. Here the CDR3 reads CAWTSGRWTGELFF. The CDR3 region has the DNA TGTGCCTGGACTAGCGGGAGATGGACCGGGGAGCTGTTTTTT.

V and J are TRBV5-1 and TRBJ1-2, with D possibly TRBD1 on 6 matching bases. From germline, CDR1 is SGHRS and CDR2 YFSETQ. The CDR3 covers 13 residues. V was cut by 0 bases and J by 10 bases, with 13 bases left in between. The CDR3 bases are TGCGCCAGCAGCTTGGTTCAGGGGCCTTTCTACACCTTC. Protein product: CASSLVQGPFYTF.

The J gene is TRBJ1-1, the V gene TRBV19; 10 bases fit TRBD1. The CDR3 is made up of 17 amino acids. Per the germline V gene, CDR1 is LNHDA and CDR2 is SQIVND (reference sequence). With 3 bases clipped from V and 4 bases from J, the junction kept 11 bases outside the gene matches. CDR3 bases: TGTGCCAGTAGTATCTCCGGGACAGGGGTTTGGCCCACTGAAGCTTTCTTT. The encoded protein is CASSISGTGVWPTEAFF.